Listed here is a single T cell receptor beta chain. The data stem from a study of Graves' ophthalmopathy and Graves' hyperthyroidism. The V and J ends lost 5 bases and 9 bases respectively, with 20 bases between them. CDR1 and CDR2 (germline): SEHNR, FQNEAQ (reference sequence). CDR3 length: 16 residues. CDR3 regions of TCR beta were amplified from RNA transcripts. The first-round RT-PCR employed HTBI primers together with the Qiagen OneStep RT-PCR kit. A multiplex PCR was then performed as the second round. TCRdb passed the multiplex PCR reads through MiXCR, listing each CDR3 protein once. The top ten clones hold 44% of a sample with around 670,000 distinct CDR3 sequences, around 40% of them seen once.

This receptor was obtained from an adult man with Graves' ophthalmopathy. Sequencing was carried out using peripheral blood. The J gene is TRBJ1-6, the V gene TRBV7-9; D is uncertain. The CDR3 DNA reads as TGTGCCAGCAGCCAAGATCACGGAATAGAACGTTCACCCCTCCACTTT. This sequence encodes CASSQDHGIERSPLHF.